A selection of T cell receptor beta chains follows, all from one sample in a study of graft-versus-host responses after intestinal transplantation. Their recognized antigens are unknown. The assay was immunoSEQ multiplex PCR, and TCRdb's table has in-frame clones only and misses some. In the table there are approximately 99,000 clones, 91% of which are singletons. This specimen consisted of unstimulated CD4+ T cells sorted from spleen or lymph node cells, obtained before transplant. The receptors were gathered from a human donor who was the organ donor for an intestinal transplant. CDR3s include the opening cysteine and the closing phenylalanine or tryptophan. The D gene is left open where the match is weak. The listing skips clone size in some rows; elsewhere it reads once, few, many or a size class.

V gene: TRBV7-2; D gene: TRBD2; J gene: TRBJ2-1; clone size: .; CDR3 protein: CASSLVRRGGDEQFF; CDR3 DNA: TGTGCCAGCAGCTTAGTAAGGCGGGGGGGCGATGAGCAGTTCTTC
V gene: TRBV5-1; D gene: .; J gene: TRBJ2-2; clone size: .; CDR3 protein: CASSPLPAPNTGELFF; CDR3 DNA: TGCGCCAGCAGCCCTCTTCCCGCGCCGAACACCGGGGAGCTGTTTTTT
V gene: TRBV19; D gene: .; J gene: TRBJ2-7; clone size: few; CDR3 protein: CASSIRVTYEQYF; CDR3 DNA: TGTGCCAGTAGTATCCGCGTCACCTACGAGCAGTACTTC
V gene: TRBV29-1; D gene: TRBD1; J gene: TRBJ2-4; clone size: once; CDR3 protein: CSVAWAGQGLNIQYF; CDR3 DNA: TGCAGCGTTGCGTGGGCGGGACAGGGCCTAAACATTCAGTACTTC
V gene: TRBV29-1; D gene: TRBD1; J gene: TRBJ2-5; clone size: .; CDR3 protein: CSVEGRGQQETQYF; CDR3 DNA: TGCAGCGTTGAAGGTAGGGGACAGCAAGAGACCCAGTACTTC
V gene: TRBV6-1; D gene: .; J gene: TRBJ2-5; clone size: .; CDR3 protein: CASKLVAGGETQYF; CDR3 DNA: TGTGCCAGCAAACTAGTCGCCGGCGGGGAGACCCAGTACTTC
V gene: TRBV6-6; D gene: .; J gene: TRBJ2-7; clone size: .; CDR3 protein: CASGGAREQYF; CDR3 DNA: TGTGCCAGCGGGGGGGCACGCGAGCAGTACTTC
V gene: TRBV5-6; D gene: .; J gene: TRBJ2-1; clone size: .; CDR3 protein: CASSLQVGEQFF; CDR3 DNA: TGTGCCAGCAGCTTACAGGTCGGGGAGCAGTTCTTC
V gene: TRBV5-1; D gene: .; J gene: TRBJ2-1; clone size: .; CDR3 protein: CASRSTTGSPSNEQFF; CDR3 DNA: TGCGCCAGCAGGAGTACAACAGGGTCTCCGTCCAATGAGCAGTTCTTC
V gene: TRBV6-5; D gene: .; J gene: TRBJ1-1; clone size: .; CDR3 protein: CASSYPGSGTFF; CDR3 DNA: TGTGCCAGCAGTTACCCCGGGTCCGGGACTTTCTTT
V gene: TRBV5-1; D gene: TRBD2; J gene: TRBJ2-2; clone size: .; CDR3 protein: CASSPLGLAGAANTGELFF; CDR3 DNA: TGCGCCAGCAGCCCACTGGGACTAGCGGGGGCCGCGAACACCGGGGAGCTGTTTTTT